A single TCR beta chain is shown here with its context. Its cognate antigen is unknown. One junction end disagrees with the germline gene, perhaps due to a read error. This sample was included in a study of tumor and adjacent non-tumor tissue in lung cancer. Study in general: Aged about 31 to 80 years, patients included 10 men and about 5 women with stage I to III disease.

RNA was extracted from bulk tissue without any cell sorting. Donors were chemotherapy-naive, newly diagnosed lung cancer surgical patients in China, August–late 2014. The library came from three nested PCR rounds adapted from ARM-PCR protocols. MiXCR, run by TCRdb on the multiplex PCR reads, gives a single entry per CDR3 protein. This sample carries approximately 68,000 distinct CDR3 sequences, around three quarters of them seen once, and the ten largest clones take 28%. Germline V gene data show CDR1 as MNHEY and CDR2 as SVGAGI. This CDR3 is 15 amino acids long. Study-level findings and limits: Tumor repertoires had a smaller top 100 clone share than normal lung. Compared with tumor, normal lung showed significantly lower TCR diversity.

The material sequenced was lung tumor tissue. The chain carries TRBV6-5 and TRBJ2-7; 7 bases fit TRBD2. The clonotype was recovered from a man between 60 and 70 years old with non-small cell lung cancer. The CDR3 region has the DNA TGTACCAGAAGTTACTCGAGGCGGGAGACGGCCGTACAGTACTTC. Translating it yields CTRSYSRRETAVQYF.